The sequence of this T cell receptor (beta chain) was determined in a study of regulatory T cells in long-lasting Graves disease. Study summary: Newly diagnosed Graves' patients took antithyroid drugs under 3 months.

This clonotype was detected many times. According to the study, TCR beta libraries were built with iRepertoire HTBI primers and CDR3-region Arm-PCR. TCRdb ran MiXCR on the multiplex PCR reads and lists one entry per CDR3 protein. The table records about 370,000 distinct CDR3 sequences, about 14% of them present only once. Time point denoted: newly diagnosed GD, antithyroid drugs for less than 3 months. RNA extracted from PBMCs served as the sequencing template. Germline V gene sequence: CDR1 SGDLS, CDR2 YYNGEE. The CDR3 runs to 13 residues. V lost 3 bases, J lost 2 bases, and 2 bases stayed unmatched. The starting material was peripheral blood mononuclear cells (PBMCs), obtained at new diagnosis, from a patient treated with antithyroid drugs. The receptor comes from a female donor with Graves disease. The chain combines TRBV9 with TRBJ2-7; 7 nucleotides line up with TRBD2. In nucleotides, the CDR3 is TGTGCCAGCAGCGACGGGGGGACCTACGAGCAGTACTTC. Its protein is CASSDGGTYEQYF.